These 5 T cell receptor beta chains share one sample of origin, sequenced in a study of sequential checkpoint blockade in melanoma. The treatment here: randomized to nivolumab then ipilimumab (arm A) or the reverse (arm B). This table comes from immunoSEQ multiplex PCR, and its TCRdb copy is limited to in-frame clones, with some not included. The sample has about 4,900 clones, about 34% seen once; the top ten hold roughly 12%. Specimen: tumor tissue (inferred from file names), collected from a patient given nivolumab and ipilimumab in sequence. The receptors derive from a human donor with melanoma.

The gene calls are TRBV28 and TRBJ1-1; tentative D call: TRBD1 (6 bases). CDR1 and CDR2 (germline): MDHEN, SYDVKM. V lost 9 bases and J 3 bases, leaving 11 bases between the germline ends. The CDR3 runs 12 residues. CDR3 nucleotides: TGTGCCAGTAGGGACAAATACACTGAAGCTTTCTTT. Encoded protein: CASRDKYTEAFF.

On this clone: The read includes an ambiguous or uncalled nucleotide; its amino acid is shown as X. V and J are TRBV18 and TRBJ2-3; 7 nucleotides agree with TRBD2. V was clipped by 0 bases and J by 11 bases; unmatched bases: 14. CDR1 is KGHSH, CDR2 LQKENI, per germline. The CDR3 runs 16 residues. CDR3 in DNA: TGTGCCAGCTCACCACCTTCGCAGGKCCGGGGCGGGGGGCAGTATTTT. Translating gives CASSPPSQXRGGGQYF.

This chain joins TRBV28 and TRBJ2-2, with 10 bases that match TRBD1. CDR3 length: 14 amino acids. The germline V gene encodes CDR1 MDHEN and CDR2 SYDVKM. V dropped 4 bases and J dropped 6; count of bases not matched to a gene: 2. The CDR3 sequence: CASSWDRGSGELFF. The CDR3 region has the DNA TGTGCCAGCAGTTGGGACAGGGGCTCCGGGGAGCTGTTTTTT.

CDR3 nucleotide sequence: TGTGCCAGCAGTCAACAGGGGGCTGGAAACATTCAGTACTTC. Translation: CASSQQGAGNIQYF. This chain uses TRBV27 with TRBJ2-4; the match to TRBD1 covers 9 bases. With 5 bases clipped from V and 6 bases from J, the junction kept 5 bases outside the gene matches. The CDR3 runs 14 residues. The germline V gene has CDR1 MNHEY and CDR2 SMNVEV (reference sequence).

The chain is built from TRBV25-1 and TRBJ1-6; D possibly corresponds to TRBD1 (6 bases). CDR1 is MGHDK, CDR2 SYGVNS, per germline. Trimming shortened V by 6 bases and J by 5 bases, and 14 bases separated the two germline ends. The CDR3 sequence is 15 residues long. The CDR3 is CASSPQGGNNSPLHF. The CDR3 DNA sequence: TGTGCCAGCAGCCCCCAAGGGGGAAATAATTCACCCCTCCACTTT.